Detailed here is one T cell receptor beta chain. This clonotype was seen only a few times. Its recognized antigen is unknown. Base qualities are not recorded, but no much larger clone differs from it by a single base. The sample originates from a study of response to subunit inactivated influenza vaccine (dated by TCRdb to 2016 to 2019). For the study in its entirety: To follow how T cells responded to a trivalent subunit inactivated influenza vaccine, the researchers relied on deep quantitative profiling of the T cell receptor repertoire. Study-wide findings and limitations: According to the authors, only a limited number of new T cells may be recruited by each seasonal influenza vaccination.

The library was generated by RT-PCR. Sequencing took place on an Illumina HiSeq 2500. Using fastp trimming at Q25 and MiXCR clonotype assembly, TCRdb reanalyzed the public sequencing data and kept in-frame beta chains. Duplicate CDR3 protein sequences are folded into a single record with the most common DNA and genes. Counted in this sample were around 650,000 distinct CDR3 sequences; 15% to 19% of them appeared once. The ten largest clones add up to around 10% of the sample. CDR1 and CDR2, per the germline V gene, are MGHRA and YSYEKL. V is cut back by 0 bases and J by 3 bases, with 13 bases in the junction unmatched. From its cysteine to its phenylalanine, the CDR3 spans 20 amino acids. The sequence is cut down to CDR3 DNA, 60 bases in frame from base 1.

This sequence originates from a man aged 45 to 65 who received an inactivated influenza vaccine. Donor details come from another sample of the same person, matched by shared clones. The chain uses TRBV4-1 and TRBJ2-4; 11 bases in between match TRBD2. This specimen consisted of PBMCs from blood, obtained roughly 12 days after vaccination. The DNA is TGCGCCAGCAGCCAAGATAATAATCCTAGCGGGAGGACAAACAAAAACATTCAGTACTTC. Translated, this is CASSQDNNPSGRTNKNIQYF.